Given below is one TCR beta chain in context. This CDR3 region has 14 residues. Between the trimmed V and J ends, which lost 2 bases and 1 base, there was a span of 8 bases. Germline loops: CDR1 LNHNV, CDR2 YYDKDF (reference sequence). The data belong to a study of blood T cell repertoires in COVID-19. Study-wide background: Sources were T cells, B-cell-depleted T cells, or PBMCs; the material itself was cDNA or gDNA.

Sequenced by immunoSEQ multiplex PCR; TCRdb stores in-frame clones only, minus some. The sample contains 260,000 or so clones, approximately 87% of which appear only once. This sequence originates from a human donor in a cohort sampled during active COVID-19. The rearrangement joins TRBV15 to TRBJ1-1; D possibly corresponds to TRBD1 (6 bases). The sample comprised peripheral blood. The DNA for the CDR3 is TGTGCCACCAGCAGATACAGGGCGAACACTGAAGCTTTCTTT. This gives the protein CATSRYRANTEAFF.